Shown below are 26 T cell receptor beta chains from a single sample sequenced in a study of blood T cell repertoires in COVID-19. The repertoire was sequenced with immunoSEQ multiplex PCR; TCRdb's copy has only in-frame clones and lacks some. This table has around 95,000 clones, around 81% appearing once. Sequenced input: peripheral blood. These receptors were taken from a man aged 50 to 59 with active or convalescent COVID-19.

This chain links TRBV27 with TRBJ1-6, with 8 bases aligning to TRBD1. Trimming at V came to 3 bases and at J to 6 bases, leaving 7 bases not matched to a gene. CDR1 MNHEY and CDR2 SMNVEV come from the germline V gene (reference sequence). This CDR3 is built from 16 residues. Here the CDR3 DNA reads TGTGCCAGCAGTTTTCGCAGGACAGGGTTTAATTCACCCCTCCACTTT. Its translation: CASSFRRTGFNSPLHF.

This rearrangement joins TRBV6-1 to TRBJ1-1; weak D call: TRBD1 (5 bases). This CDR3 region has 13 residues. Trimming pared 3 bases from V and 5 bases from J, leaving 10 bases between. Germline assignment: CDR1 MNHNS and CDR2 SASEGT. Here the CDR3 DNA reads TGTGCCAGCAGTGACAGGGTTGGTACTGAAGCTTTCTTT. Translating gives CASSDRVGTEAFF.

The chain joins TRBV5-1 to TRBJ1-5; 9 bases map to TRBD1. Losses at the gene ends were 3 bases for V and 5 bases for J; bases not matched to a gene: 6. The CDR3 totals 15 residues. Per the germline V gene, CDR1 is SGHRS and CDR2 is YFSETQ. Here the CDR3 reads CASSSTGGADQPQHF. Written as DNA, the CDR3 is TGCGCCAGCAGCTCTACAGGGGGCGCGGATCAGCCCCAGCATTTT.

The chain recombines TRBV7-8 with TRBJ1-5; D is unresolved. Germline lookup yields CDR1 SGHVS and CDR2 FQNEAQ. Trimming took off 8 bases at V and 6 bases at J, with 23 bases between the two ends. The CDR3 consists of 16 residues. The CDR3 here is CASSLSRLRGSQPQHF. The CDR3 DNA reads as TGTGCCAGCTCCCTGAGCAGGTTAAGAGGGTCTCAGCCCCAGCATTTT.

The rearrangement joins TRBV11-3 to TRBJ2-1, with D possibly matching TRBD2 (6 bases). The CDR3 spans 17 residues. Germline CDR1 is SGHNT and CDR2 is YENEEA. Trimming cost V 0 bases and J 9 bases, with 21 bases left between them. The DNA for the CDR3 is TGTGCCAGCAGCTTAGATTATAGCACTAGCTTCTCGAGTGAGCAGTTCTTC. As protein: CASSLDYSTSFSSEQFF.

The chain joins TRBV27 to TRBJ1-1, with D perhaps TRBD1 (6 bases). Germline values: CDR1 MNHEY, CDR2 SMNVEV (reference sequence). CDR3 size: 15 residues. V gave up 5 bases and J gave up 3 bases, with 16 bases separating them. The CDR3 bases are TGTGCCAGCAGTCCCGCCGGGGGGCGAGACACTGAAGCTTTCTTT. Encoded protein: CASSPAGGRDTEAFF.

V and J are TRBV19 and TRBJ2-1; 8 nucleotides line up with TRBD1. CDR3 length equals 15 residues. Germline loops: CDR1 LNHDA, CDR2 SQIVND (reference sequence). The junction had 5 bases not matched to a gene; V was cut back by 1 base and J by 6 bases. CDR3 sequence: CASSIVTGTGNEQFF. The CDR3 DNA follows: TGTGCCAGTAGTATAGTTACCGGGACAGGCAATGAGCAGTTCTTC.

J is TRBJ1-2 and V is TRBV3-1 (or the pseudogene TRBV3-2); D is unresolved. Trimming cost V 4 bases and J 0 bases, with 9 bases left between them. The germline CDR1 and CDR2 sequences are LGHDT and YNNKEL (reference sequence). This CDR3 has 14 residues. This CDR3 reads CASSPSHANYGYTF. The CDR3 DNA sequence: TGTGCCAGCAGCCCTTCACATGCTAACTATGGCTACACCTTC.

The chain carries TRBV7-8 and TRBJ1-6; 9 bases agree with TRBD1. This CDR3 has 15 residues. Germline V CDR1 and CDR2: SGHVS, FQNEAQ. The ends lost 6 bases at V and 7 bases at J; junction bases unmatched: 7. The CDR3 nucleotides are TGTGCCAGCAGGCGAGGCGGACAGGGGAATTCACCCCTCCACTTT. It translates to CASRRGGQGNSPLHF. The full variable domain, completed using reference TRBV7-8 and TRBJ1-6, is GAGVSQSPRYKVAKRGQDVALRCDPISGHVSLFWYQQALGQGPEFLTYFQNEAQLDKSGLPSDRFFAERPEGSVSTLKIQRTQQEDSAVYLCASRRGGQGNSPLHFGNGTRLTVT.

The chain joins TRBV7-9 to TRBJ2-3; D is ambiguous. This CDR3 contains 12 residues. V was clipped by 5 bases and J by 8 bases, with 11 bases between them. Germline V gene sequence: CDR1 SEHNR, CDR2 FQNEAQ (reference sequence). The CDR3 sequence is CASSPPRFTQYF. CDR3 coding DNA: TGTGCCAGCAGCCCGCCTCGGTTTACGCAGTATTTT.

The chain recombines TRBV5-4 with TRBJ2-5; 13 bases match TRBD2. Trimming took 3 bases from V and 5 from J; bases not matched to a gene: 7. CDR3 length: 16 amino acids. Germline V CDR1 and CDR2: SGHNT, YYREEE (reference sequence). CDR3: CASSSRTSGSGETQYF. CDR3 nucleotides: TGTGCCAGCAGCTCGAGGACTAGCGGGAGTGGGGAGACCCAGTACTTC.

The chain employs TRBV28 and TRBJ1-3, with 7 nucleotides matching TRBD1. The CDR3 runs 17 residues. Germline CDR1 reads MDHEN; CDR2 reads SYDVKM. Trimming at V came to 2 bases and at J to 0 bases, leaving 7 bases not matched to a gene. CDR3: CASSLAGGTYSGNTIYF. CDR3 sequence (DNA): TGTGCCAGCAGTTTAGCAGGGGGGACTTACTCTGGAAACACCATATATTTT.

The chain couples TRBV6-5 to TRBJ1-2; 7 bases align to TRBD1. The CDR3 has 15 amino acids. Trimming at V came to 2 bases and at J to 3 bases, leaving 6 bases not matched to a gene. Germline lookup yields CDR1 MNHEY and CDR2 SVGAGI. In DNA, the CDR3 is TGTGCCAGCAGTTACGTTCGGACAGGCCACTATGGCTACACCTTC. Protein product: CASSYVRTGHYGYTF.

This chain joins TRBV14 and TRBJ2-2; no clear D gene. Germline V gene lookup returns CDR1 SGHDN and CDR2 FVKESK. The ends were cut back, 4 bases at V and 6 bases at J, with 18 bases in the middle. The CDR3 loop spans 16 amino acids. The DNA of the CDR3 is TGTGCCAGCAGCCCGGCGTCTAGTCTTTTCGCCGGGGAGCTGTTTTTT. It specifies CASSPASSLFAGELFF.

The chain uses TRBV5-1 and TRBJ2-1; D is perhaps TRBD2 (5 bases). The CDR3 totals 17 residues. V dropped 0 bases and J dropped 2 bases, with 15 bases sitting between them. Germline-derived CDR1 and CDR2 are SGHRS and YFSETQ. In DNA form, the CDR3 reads TGCGCCAGCAGCTTGGGGACGACAAGCGGAACCTACAATGAGCAGTTCTTC. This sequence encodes CASSLGTTSGTYNEQFF.

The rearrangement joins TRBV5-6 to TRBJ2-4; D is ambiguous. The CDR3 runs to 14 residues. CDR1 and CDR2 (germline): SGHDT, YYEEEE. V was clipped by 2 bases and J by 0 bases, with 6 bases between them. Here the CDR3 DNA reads TGTGCCAGCAGCTTTCCGGGAGCCAAAAACATTCAGTACTTC. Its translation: CASSFPGAKNIQYF.

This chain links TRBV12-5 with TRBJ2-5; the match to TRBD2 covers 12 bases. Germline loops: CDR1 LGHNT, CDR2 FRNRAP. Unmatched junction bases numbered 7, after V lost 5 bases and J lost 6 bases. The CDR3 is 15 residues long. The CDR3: CASGPRLAGVKTQYF. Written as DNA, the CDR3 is TGTGCTAGTGGTCCAAGACTAGCGGGAGTAAAGACCCAGTACTTC.

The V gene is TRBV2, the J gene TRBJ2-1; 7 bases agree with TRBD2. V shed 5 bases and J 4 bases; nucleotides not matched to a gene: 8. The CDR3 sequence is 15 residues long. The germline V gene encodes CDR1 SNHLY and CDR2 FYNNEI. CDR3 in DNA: TGTGCCAGCAGTCTTATAGCGGGCAATTACAATGAGCAGTTCTTC. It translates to CASSLIAGNYNEQFF.

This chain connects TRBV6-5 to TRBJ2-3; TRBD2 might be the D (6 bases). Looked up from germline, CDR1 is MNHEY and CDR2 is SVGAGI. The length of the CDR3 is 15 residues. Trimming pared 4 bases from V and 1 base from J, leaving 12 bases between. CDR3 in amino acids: CASSSREQGTDTQYF. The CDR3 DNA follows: TGTGCCAGCAGTTCCCGGGAGCAGGGCACAGATACGCAGTATTTT.

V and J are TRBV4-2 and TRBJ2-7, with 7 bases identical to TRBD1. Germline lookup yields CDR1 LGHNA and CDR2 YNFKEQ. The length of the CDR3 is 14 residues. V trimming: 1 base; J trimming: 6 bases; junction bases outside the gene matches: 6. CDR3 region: CASSQAGGGTEQYF. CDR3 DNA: TGTGCCAGCAGCCAAGCAGGGGGTGGGACCGAGCAGTACTTC.

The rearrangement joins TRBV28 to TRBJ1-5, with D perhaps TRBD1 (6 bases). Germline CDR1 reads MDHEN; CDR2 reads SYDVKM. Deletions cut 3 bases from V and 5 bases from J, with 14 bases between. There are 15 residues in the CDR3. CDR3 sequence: CASSLGRGLYQPQHF. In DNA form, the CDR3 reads TGTGCCAGCAGTTTGGGCAGGGGCCTTTATCAGCCCCAGCATTTT.

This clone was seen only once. CDR3: CASSEAGDGYTF. CDR3 coding DNA: TGTGCCAGCAGTGAAGCGGGCGATGGCTACACCTTC. The chain couples TRBV2 to TRBJ1-2, with unresolved D. Trimming removed 0 bases at V and 6 bases at J, with 5 bases between. Looked up from germline, CDR1 is SNHLY and CDR2 is FYNNEI. This CDR3 is built from 12 residues.

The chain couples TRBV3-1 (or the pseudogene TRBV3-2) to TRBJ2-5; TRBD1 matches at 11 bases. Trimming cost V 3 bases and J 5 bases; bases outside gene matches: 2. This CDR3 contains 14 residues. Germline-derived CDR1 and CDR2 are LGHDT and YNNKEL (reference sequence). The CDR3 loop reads CASSQGQGDETQYF. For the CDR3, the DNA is TGTGCCAGCAGCCAGGGACAGGGGGATGAGACCCAGTACTTC.

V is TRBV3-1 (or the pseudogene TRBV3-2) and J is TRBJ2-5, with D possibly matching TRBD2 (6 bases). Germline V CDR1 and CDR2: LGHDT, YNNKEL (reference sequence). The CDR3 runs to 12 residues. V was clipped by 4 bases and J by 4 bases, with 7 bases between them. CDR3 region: CASSRAGETQYF. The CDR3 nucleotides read TGTGCCAGCAGCCGAGCGGGAGAGACCCAGTACTTC.

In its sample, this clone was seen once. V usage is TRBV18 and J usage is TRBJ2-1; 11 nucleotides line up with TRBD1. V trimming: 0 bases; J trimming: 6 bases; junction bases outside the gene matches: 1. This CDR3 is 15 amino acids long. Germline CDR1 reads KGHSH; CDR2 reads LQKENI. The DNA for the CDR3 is TGTGCCAGCTCACCACCCGGGACAGGGGGCAATGAGCAGTTCTTC. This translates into CASSPPGTGGNEQFF.

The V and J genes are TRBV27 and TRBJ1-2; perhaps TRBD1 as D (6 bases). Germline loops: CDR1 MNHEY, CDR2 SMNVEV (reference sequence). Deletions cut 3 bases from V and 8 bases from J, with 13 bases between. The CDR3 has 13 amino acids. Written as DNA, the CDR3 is TGTGCCAGCAGTTTTAACAGGGTGGGAGGCTACACCTTC. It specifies CASSFNRVGGYTF.